The text below deals with one T cell receptor (beta chain). Antigen unknown. This record belongs to a study of CD8+ T cells in alopecia areata. Study conclusions and caveats: How baseline CD8+ expansion relates to response remains uncertain (there was one nonresponder).

Treatment here: oral pan-JAK inhibitor, 5-10 mg twice daily. RNA extraction was followed by reverse transcription into cDNA, which acted as the sequencing template. Some clones are missing from TCRdb's copy, which holds only in-frame ones; the method was immunoSEQ multiplex PCR. The sample shows 40,000 to 45,000 clones, roughly 92% of them seen only once. Sequencing used CD8+ T cells sorted from blood, obtained at week 24, from a patient treated with tofacitinib. The sequence derives from a human donor with alopecia areata.

The CDR3 protein is CASSIAGGTGELFF. CDR3 nucleotide sequence: TGTGCCAGTAGTATAGCCGGCGGAACCGGGGAGCTGTTTTTT. The chain is built from TRBV19 and TRBJ2-2; D uncertain. Trimming shortened V by 1 base and J by 5 bases, and 8 bases separated the two germline ends. This CDR3 has 14 amino acids. From germline, CDR1 is LNHDA and CDR2 SQIVND (reference sequence).